The 5 T cell receptor beta chains below were found in one sample sequenced in a study of T cell repertoires in cytomegalovirus infection. No antigen is known for these receptors. TCRdb reprocessed the reads with MiXCR, giving one entry per CDR3 protein. The table shows approximately 590,000 distinct CDR3 sequences, with almost 40% occurring only once. The sample in question was cultured PBMCs, obtained from culture after CMV antigen stimulation. All receptors come from a human donor in good health (CMV status not recorded). Some clones in this sample may be carry-over from other donors' samples.

The chain links TRBV10-3 to TRBJ2-2; D remains ambiguous. The CDR3 loop spans 11 amino acids. V was shortened by 6 bases and J by 8 bases, with 7 bases between the two germline ends. Germline V gene sequence: CDR1 ENHRY, CDR2 SYGVKD. As DNA, the CDR3 is TGTGCCATCAGCCTCCGGGGGGAGCTGTTTTTT. Translating it yields CAISLRGELFF.

This clonotype was picked up a small number of times. The rearrangement links TRBV7-8 to TRBJ1-1; D call uncertain. Germline assignment: CDR1 SGHVS and CDR2 FQNEAQ. V was shortened by 2 bases and J by 10 bases, with 20 bases between the two germline ends. The CDR3 extends over 15 amino acids. The chain's CDR3 is CASSLRVSTIGGAFF. The CDR3 nucleotides are TGTGCCAGCAGCTTACGAGTAAGCACTATTGGCGGAGCTTTCTTT.

V gene TRBV6-1 combines with J gene TRBJ2-7; 13 bases are a match to TRBD2. The germline V gene has CDR1 MNHNS and CDR2 SASEGT. The CDR3 is 17 amino acids. With V trimmed by 7 bases and J by 2 bases, 11 bases remained unmatched. CDR3 loop: CASTELAGGPGPYEQYF. DNA for the CDR3: TGTGCCAGCACCGAACTAGCGGGAGGGCCTGGTCCCTACGAGCAGTACTTC.

For the CDR3, the DNA is TGTGCCTGGAGTGGTGGGTACAGGGGGCATTATAATTCACCCCTCCACTTT. Translation: CAWSGGYRGHYNSPLHF. The chain links TRBV30 to TRBJ1-6; 9 nucleotides align to TRBD1. The CDR3 is made up of 17 amino acids. Germline lookup yields CDR1 GTSNPN and CDR2 SVGIG (reference sequence). J gave up 4 bases and V 1 base, and 8 bases lay outside the gene matches.

This clonotype was detected a few times. J is TRBJ2-7 and V is TRBV7-6; TRBD1 aligns across 8 bases. CDR1 and CDR2 from the germline V gene are SGHVS and FNYEAQ. Losses at the gene ends were 5 bases for V and 0 bases for J; bases not matched to a gene: 6. CDR3 length equals 15 residues. CDR3 nucleotides: TGTGCCAGCAGCAAGCGGACAGGGCTCTCCTACGAGCAGTACTTC. Amino acids: CASSKRTGLSYEQYF.